This paragraph covers one TCR beta chain sequence. These data are taken from a study of blood T cell repertoires in COVID-19. Across the whole study: Whether acute or convalescent, the COVID-19 samples came from the United States, Italy and Spain. T cells, B-cell-depleted T cells, or PBMCs supplied cDNA or gDNA.

Original processing methods: Counts of nucleated cells, estimated from reference gene primer amplification, were obtained. Some clones are missing from TCRdb's copy, which holds only in-frame ones; the method was immunoSEQ multiplex PCR. The V and J calls and clone size are taken from that table; D and trimming were inferred from the DNA. The sample has under 250,000 clones, 75% to 90% seen once; the top ten hold 2.6%. V lost 1 base to trimming and J lost 4 bases, with 6 bases between them. CDR3 size: 13 residues. Germline V gene sequence: CDR1 SGHAT, CDR2 FQNNGV. The clonotype originates from a woman aged 70 to 79 with active or convalescent COVID-19. Specimen: peripheral blood. The chain recombines TRBV11-2 with TRBJ2-3; D not resolved. In DNA, the CDR3 is TGTGCCAGCAGCTTAGTGGGCGCAGATACGCAGTATTTT. Amino acids: CASSLVGADTQYF.